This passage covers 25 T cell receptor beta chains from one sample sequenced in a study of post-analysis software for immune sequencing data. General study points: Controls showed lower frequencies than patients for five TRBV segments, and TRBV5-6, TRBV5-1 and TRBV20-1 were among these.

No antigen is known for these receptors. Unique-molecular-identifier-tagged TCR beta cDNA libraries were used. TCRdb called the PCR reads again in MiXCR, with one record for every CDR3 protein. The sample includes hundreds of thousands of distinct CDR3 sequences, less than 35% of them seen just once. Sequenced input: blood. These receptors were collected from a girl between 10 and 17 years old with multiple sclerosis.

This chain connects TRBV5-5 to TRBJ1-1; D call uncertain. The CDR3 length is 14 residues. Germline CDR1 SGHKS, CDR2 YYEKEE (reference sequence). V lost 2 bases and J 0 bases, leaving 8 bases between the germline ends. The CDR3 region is CASSLRAMNTEAFF. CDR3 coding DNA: TGTGCCAGCAGCTTAAGAGCTATGAACACTGAAGCTTTCTTT. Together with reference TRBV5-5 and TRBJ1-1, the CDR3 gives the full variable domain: DAGVTQSPTHLIKTRGQQVTLRCSPISGHKSVSWYQQVLGQGPQFIFQYYEKEERGRGNFPDRFSARQFPNYSSELNVNALLLGDSALYLCASSLRAMNTEAFFGQGTRLTVV.

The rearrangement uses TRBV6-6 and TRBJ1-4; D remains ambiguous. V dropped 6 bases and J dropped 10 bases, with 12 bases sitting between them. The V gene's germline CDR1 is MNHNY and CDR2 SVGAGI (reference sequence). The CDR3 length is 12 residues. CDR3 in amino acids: CASSPMGRKLFF. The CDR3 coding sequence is TGTGCCAGCAGCCCTATGGGGAGAAAACTGTTTTTT.

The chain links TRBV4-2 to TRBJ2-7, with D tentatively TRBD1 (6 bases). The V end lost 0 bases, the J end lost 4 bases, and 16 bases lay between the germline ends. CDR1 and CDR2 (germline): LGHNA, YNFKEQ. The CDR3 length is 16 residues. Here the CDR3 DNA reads TGTGCCAGCAGCCAAGAGGGTTCCCAGGGGTGGTACGAGCAGTACTTC. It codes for CASSQEGSQGWYEQYF.

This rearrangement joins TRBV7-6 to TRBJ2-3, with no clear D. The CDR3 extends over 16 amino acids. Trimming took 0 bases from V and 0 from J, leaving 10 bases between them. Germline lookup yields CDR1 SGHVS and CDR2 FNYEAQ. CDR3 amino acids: CASSLAVGPSTDTQYF. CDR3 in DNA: TGTGCCAGCAGCTTAGCAGTCGGACCTAGCACAGATACGCAGTATTTT.

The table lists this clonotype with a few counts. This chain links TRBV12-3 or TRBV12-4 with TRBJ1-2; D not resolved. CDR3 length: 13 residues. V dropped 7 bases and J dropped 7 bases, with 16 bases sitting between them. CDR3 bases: TGTGCCAGCACCGGGAGGTCCTGGGGTGGCTACACCTTC. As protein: CASTGRSWGGYTF.

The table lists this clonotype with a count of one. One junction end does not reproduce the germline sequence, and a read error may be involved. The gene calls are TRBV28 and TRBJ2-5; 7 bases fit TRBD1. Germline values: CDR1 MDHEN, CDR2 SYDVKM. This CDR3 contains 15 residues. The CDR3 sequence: CVSRKRGRGKETQYF. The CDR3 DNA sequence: TGTGTCAGCAGAAAGAGGGGGCGAGGAAAAGAGACCCAGTACTTC. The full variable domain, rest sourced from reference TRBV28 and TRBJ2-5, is DVKVTQSSRYLVKRTGEKVFLECVQDMDHENMFWYRQDPGLGLRLIYFSYDVKMKEKGDIPEGYSVSREKKERFSLILESASTNQTSMYLCVSRKRGRGKETQYFGPGTRLLVL.

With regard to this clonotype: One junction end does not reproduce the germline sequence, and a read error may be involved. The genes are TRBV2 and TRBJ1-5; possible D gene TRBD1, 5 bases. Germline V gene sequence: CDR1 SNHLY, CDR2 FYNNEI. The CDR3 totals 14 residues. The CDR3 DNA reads TGCGCCAGCAGTGATGGGACGCCTGGGGAGCCCCAGCATTTT. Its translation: CASSDGTPGEPQHF.

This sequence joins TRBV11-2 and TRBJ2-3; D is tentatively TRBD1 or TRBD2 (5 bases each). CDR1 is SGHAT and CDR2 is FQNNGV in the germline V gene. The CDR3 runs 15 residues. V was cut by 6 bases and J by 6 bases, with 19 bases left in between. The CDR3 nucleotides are TGTGCCAGCAGTCCCGGGACCCTTACACCCGATACGCAGTATTTT. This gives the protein CASSPGTLTPDTQYF.

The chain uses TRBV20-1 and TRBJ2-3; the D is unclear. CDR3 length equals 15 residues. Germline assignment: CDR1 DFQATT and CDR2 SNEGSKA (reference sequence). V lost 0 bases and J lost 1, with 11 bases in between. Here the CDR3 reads CSARDSHIGTDTQYF. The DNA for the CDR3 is TGCAGTGCTAGAGATTCCCACATCGGCACAGATACGCAGTATTTT.

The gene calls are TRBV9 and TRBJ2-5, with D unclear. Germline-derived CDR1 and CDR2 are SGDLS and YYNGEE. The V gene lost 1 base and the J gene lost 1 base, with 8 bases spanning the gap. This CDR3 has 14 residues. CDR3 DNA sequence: TGTGCCAGCAGCGTAAGCCAGGCCCAAGAGACCCAGTACTTC. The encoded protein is CASSVSQAQETQYF.

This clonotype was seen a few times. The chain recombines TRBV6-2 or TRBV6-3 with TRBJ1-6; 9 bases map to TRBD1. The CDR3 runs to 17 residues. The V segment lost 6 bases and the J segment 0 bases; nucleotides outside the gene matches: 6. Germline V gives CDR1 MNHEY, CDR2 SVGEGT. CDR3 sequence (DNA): TGTGCCAGCAGGTATGGACAGGGGAGCTCCTATAATTCACCCCTCCACTTT. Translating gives CASRYGQGSSYNSPLHF.

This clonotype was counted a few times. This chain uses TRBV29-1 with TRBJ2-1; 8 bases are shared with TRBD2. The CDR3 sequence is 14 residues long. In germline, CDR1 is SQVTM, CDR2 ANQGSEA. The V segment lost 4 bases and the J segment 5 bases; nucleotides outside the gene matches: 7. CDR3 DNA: TGCAGCGTTGTCGGCCTAGCGGGTAACAATGAGCAGTTCTTC. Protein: CSVVGLAGNNEQFF.

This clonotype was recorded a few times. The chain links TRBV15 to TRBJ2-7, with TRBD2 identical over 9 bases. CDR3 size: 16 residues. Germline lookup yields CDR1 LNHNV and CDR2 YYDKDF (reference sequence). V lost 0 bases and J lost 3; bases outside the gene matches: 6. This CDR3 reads CATSRDRGTSIYEQYF. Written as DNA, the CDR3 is TGTGCCACCAGCAGAGATAGAGGGACTAGCATCTACGAGCAGTACTTC.

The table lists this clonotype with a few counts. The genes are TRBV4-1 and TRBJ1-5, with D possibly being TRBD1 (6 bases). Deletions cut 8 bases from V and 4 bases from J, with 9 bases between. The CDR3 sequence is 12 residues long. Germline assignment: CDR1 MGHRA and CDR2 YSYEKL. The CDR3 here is CASGQGNQPQHF. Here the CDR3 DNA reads TGCGCCAGCGGTCAGGGGAATCAGCCCCAGCATTTT.

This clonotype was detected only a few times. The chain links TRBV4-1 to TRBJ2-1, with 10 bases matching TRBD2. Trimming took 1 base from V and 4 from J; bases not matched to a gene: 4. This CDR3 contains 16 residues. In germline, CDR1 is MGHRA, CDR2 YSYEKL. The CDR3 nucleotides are TGCGCCAGCAGCCAAGCGCCAGCGGGGGGGTACAATGAGCAGTTCTTC. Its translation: CASSQAPAGGYNEQFF.

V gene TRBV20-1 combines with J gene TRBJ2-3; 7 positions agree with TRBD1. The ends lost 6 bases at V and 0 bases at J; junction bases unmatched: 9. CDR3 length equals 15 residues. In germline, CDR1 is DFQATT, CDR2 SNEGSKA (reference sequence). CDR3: CSAEGAAWSTDTQYF. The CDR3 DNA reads TGCAGTGCCGAGGGGGCAGCGTGGAGCACAGATACGCAGTATTTT.

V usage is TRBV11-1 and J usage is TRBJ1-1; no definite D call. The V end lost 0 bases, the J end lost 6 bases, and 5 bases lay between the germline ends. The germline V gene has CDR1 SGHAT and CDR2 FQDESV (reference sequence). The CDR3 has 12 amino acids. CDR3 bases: TGTGCCAGCAGCTTAGCGCAGTCTGAAGCTTTCTTT. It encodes CASSLAQSEAFF.

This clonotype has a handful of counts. CDR3 in amino acids: CASSLSLAYEQYF. In DNA, the CDR3 is TGTGCCAGCAGCCTTTCGTTGGCCTACGAGCAGTACTTC. The V call is TRBV27, the J call TRBJ2-7; no clear D. Trimming removed 6 bases at V and 2 bases at J, with 11 bases between. Germline V gives CDR1 MNHEY, CDR2 SMNVEV (reference sequence). The CDR3 is 13 amino acids.

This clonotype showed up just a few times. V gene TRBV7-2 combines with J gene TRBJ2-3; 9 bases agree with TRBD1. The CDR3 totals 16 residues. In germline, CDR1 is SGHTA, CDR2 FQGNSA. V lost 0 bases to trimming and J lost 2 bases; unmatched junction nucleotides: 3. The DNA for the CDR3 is TGTGCCAGCAGCTTAGCCGGGACAGGGAACACAGATACGCAGTATTTT. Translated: CASSLAGTGNTDTQYF.

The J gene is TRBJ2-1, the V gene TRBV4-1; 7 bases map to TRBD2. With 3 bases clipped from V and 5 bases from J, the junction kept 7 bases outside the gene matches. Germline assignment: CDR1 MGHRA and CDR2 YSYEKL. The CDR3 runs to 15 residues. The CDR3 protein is CASSQHRGVDNEQFF. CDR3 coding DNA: TGCGCCAGCAGCCAGCACCGGGGGGTGGACAATGAGCAGTTCTTC.

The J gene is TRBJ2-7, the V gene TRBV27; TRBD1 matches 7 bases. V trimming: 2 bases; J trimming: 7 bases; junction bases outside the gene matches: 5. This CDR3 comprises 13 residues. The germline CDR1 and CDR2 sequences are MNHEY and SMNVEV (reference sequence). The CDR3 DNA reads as TGTGCCAGCAGTTTACCCGGGACAGAAGAGCAGTACTTC. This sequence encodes CASSLPGTEEQYF.

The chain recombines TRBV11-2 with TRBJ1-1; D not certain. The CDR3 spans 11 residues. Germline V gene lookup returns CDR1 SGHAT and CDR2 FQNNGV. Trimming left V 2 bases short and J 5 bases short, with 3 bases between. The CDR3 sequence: CASSLITEAFF. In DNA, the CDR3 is TGTGCCAGCAGCTTAATTACTGAAGCTTTCTTT.

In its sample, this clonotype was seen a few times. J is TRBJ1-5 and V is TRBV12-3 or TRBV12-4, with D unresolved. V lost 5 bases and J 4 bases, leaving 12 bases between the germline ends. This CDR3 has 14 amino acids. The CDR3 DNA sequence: TGTGCCAGCAGTCTTTGGCCCGGGAATCAGCCCCAGCATTTT. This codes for CASSLWPGNQPQHF.

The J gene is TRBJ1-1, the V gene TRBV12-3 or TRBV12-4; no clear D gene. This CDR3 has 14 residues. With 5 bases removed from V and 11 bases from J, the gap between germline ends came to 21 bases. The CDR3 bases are TGTGCCAGCAGTACCGATACGCCTAATCTCGAGGCTTTCTTT. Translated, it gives CASSTDTPNLEAFF.

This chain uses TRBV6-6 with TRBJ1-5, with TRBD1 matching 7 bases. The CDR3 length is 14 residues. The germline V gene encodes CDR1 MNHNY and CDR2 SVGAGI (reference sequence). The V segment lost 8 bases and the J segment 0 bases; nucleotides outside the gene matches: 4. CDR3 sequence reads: CASDRDYSNQPQHF. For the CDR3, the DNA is TGTGCCAGCGACAGGGATTATAGCAATCAGCCCCAGCATTTT.